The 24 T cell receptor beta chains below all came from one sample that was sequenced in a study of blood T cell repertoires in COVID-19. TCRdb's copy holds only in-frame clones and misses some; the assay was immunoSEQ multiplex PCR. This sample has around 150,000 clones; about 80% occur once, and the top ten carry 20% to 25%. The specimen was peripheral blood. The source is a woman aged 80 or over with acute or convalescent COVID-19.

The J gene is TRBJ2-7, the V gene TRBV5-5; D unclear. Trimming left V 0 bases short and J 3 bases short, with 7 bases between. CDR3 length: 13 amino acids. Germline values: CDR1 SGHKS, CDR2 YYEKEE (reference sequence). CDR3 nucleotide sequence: TGTGCCAGCAGCTTGGGGGCAAGCTACGAGCAGTACTTC. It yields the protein CASSLGASYEQYF.

CDR3 in amino acids: CATSEGQNYGYTF. The CDR3, as DNA: TGTGCCACCAGTGAGGGACAGAACTATGGCTACACCTTC. The chain joins TRBV24-1 to TRBJ1-2; 7 positions agree with TRBD1. Looked up from germline, CDR1 is KGHDR and CDR2 is SFDVKD. The CDR3 is 13 amino acids. V lost 4 bases and J lost 2; bases outside the gene matches: 0.

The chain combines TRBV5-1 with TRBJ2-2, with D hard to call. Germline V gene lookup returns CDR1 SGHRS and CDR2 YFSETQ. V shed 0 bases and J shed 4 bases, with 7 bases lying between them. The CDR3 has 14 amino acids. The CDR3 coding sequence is TGCGCCAGCAGCTTGGTTAGGAGCACCGGGGAGCTGTTTTTT. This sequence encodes CASSLVRSTGELFF.

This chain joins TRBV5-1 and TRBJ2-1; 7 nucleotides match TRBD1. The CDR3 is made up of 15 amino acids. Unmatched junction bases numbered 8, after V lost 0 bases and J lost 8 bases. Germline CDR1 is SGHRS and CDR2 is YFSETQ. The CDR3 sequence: CASSLGFRGIDEQFF. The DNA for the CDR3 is TGCGCCAGCAGCTTGGGGTTCAGGGGGATCGATGAGCAGTTCTTC. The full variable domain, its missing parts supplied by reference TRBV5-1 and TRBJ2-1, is KAGVTQTPRYLIKTRGQQVTLSCSPISGHRSVSWYQQTPGQGLQFLFEYFSETQRNKGNFPGRFSGRQFSNSRSEMNVSTLELGDSALYLCASSLGFRGIDEQFFGPGTRLTVL.

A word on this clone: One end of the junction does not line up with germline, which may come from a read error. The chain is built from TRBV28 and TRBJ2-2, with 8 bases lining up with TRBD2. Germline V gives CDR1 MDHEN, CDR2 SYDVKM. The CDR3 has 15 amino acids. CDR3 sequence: CASSASGSGYRGAVF. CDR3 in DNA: TGTGCCAGCAGTGCCAGCGGGAGCGGATACCGGGGAGCTGTTTTT.

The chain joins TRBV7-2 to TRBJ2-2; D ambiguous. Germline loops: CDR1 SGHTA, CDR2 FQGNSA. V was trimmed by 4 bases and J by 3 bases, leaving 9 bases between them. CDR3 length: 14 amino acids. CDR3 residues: CASSSRRHTGELFF. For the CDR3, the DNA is TGTGCCAGCAGCTCCCGCAGGCACACCGGGGAGCTGTTTTTT.

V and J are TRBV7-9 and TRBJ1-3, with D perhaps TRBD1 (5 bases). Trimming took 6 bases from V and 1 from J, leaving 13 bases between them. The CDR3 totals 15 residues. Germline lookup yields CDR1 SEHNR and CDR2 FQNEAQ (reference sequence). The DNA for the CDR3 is TGTGCCAGCAGTCCTCGACAGAGGTCTGGAAACACCATATATTTT. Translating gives CASSPRQRSGNTIYF. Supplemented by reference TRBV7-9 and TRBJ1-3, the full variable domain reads DTGVSQNPRHKITKRGQNVTFRCDPISEHNRLYWYRQTLGQGPEFLTYFQNEAQLEKSRLLSDRFSAERPKGSFSTLEIQRTEQGDSAMYLCASSPRQRSGNTIYFGEGSWLTVV.

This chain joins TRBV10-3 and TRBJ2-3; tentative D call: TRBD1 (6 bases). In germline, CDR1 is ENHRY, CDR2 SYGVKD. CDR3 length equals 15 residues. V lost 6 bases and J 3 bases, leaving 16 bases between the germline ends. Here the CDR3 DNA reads TGTGCCATCAGAAGAGAAACAGGGAAGACAGATACGCAGTATTTT. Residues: CAIRRETGKTDTQYF.

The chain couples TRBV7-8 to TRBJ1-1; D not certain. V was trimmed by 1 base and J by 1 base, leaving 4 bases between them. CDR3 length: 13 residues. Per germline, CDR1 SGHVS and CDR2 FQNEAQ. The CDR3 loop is CASSLVRNTEAFF. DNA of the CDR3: TGTGCCAGCAGCTTAGTTAGGAACACTGAAGCTTTCTTT.

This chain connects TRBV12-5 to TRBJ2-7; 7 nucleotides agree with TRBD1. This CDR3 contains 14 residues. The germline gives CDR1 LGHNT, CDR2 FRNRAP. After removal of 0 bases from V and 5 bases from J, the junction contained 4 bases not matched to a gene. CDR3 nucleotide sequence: TGTGCTAGTGGTTTGGTAAGGGGGCCCCACGAGCAGTACTTC. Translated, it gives CASGLVRGPHEQYF.

The CDR3 here is CASSETGIYTEAFF. Written as DNA, the CDR3 is TGTGCCAGCAGTGAGACAGGGATCTACACTGAAGCTTTCTTT. The rearrangement uses TRBV6-1 and TRBJ1-1, with 7 bases fitting TRBD1. The germline V gene has CDR1 MNHNS and CDR2 SASEGT. Unmatched junction bases numbered 4, after V lost 3 bases and J lost 3 bases. CDR3 length: 14 residues.

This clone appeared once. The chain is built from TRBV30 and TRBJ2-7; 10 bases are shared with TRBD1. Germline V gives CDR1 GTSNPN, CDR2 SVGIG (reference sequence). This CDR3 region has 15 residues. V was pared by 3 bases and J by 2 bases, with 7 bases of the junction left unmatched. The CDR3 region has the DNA TGTGCCTGGAGCGGGGACAGGGGATCCCCCTACGAGCAGTACTTC. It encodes CAWSGDRGSPYEQYF.

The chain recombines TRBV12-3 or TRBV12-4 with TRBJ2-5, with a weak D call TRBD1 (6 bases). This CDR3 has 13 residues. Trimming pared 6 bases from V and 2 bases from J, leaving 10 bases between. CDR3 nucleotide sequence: TGTGCCAGCAGGAGACAGGATCAAGAGACCCAGTACTTC. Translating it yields CASRRQDQETQYF.

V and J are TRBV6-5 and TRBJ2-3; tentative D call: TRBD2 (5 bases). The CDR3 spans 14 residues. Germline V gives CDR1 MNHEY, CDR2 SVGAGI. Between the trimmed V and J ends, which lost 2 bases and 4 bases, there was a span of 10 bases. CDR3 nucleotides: TGTGCCAGCAGTTACAATGGGGAGCCAGATACGCAGTATTTT. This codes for CASSYNGEPDTQYF.

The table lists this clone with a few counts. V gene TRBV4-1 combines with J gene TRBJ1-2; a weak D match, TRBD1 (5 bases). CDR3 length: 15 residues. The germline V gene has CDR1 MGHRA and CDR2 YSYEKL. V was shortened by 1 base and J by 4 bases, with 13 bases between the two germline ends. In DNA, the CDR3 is TGCGCCAGCAGCCAAGGCCAGGGAAGTTCCTATGGCTACACCTTC. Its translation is CASSQGQGSSYGYTF.

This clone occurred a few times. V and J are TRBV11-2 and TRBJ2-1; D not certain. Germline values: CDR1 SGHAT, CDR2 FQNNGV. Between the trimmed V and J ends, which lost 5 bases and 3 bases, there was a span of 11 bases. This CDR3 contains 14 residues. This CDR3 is CASSPDMRYNEQFF. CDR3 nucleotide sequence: TGTGCCAGCAGCCCCGACATGCGCTACAATGAGCAGTTCTTC.

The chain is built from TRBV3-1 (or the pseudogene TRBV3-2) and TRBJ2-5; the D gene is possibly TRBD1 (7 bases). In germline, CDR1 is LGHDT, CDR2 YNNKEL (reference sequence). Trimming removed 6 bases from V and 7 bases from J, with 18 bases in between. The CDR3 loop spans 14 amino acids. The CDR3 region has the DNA TGTGCCAGCAGGCCGGAGGGGGCGTCGGGGACCCAGTACTTC. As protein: CASRPEGASGTQYF.

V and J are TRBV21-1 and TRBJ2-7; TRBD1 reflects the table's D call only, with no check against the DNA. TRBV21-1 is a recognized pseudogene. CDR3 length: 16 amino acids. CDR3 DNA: TGTGCCAGCAGCAAAGGGGGCTCCAGGGTAACCTACGAGCAGTACTTC. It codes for CASSKGGSRVTYEQYF.

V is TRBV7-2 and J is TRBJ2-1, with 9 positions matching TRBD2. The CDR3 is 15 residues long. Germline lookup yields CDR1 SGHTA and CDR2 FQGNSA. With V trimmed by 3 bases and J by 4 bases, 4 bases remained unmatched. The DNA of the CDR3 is TGTGCCAGCAGCTTTAGCGGGAGTCTATACAATGAGCAGTTCTTC. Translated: CASSFSGSLYNEQFF.

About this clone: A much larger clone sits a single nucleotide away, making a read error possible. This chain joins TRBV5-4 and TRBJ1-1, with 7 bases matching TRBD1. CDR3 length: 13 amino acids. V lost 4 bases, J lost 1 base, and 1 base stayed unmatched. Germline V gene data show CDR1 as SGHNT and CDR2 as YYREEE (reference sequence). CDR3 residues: CASSRQGNTEAFF. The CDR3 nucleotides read TGTGCCAGCAGCCGACAGGGGAACACTGAAGCTTTCTTT.

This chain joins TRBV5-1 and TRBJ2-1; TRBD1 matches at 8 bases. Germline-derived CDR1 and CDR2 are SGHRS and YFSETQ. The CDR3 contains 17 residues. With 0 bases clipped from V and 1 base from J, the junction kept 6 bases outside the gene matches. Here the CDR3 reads CASSLDARQGSYNEQFF. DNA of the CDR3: TGCGCCAGCAGCTTGGATGCCCGACAGGGGTCCTACAATGAGCAGTTCTTC.

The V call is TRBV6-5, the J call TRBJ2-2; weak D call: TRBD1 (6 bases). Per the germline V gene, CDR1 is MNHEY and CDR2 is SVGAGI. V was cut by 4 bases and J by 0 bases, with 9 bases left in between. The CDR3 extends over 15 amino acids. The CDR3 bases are TGTGCCAGCAGTTGGACAGTCCCGAACACCGGGGAGCTGTTTTTT. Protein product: CASSWTVPNTGELFF.

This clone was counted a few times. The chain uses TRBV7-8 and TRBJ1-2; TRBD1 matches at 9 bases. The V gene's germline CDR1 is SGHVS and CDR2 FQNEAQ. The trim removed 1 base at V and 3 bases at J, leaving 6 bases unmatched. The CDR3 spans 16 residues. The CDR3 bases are TGTGCCAGCAGCTTAGTACCCCGGACAGGGGACTATGGCTACACCTTC. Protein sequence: CASSLVPRTGDYGYTF.

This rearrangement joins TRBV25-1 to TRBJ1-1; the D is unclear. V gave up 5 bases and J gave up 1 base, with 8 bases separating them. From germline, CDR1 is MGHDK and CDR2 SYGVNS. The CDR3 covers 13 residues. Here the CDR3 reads CASSPPRNTEAFF. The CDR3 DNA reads TGTGCCAGCAGTCCTCCCCGGAACACTGAAGCTTTCTTT.